Listed here are 32 T cell receptor beta chains from one sample, sequenced in a study of cytotoxic CD8 clonotypes in ibrutinib-treated CLL. TCRdb's copy holds only in-frame clones and misses some; the assay was immunoSEQ multiplex PCR. This table has fewer than 150,000 clones, 84% appearing once. Sequences were derived from PBMCs, sampled after 24 months of ibrutinib treatment. The source is a human donor with chronic lymphocytic leukemia.

V gene TRBV5-1 combines with J gene TRBJ2-3; 13 bases match TRBD2. CDR3 size: 19 residues. V was clipped by 4 bases and J by 4 bases; unmatched bases: 15. Germline CDR1 reads SGHRS; CDR2 reads YFSETQ. This CDR3 reads CASSLNPGLAGTDADTQYF. The DNA for the CDR3 is TGCGCCAGCAGCCTGAACCCGGGACTAGCGGGGACCGACGCAGATACGCAGTATTTT. Full variable domain (outside the CDR3, taken from reference TRBV5-1 and TRBJ2-3): KAGVTQTPRYLIKTRGQQVTLSCSPISGHRSVSWYQQTPGQGLQFLFEYFSETQRNKGNFPGRFSGRQFSNSRSEMNVSTLELGDSALYLCASSLNPGLAGTDADTQYFGPGTRLTVL.

Note on this clone: Distinct nucleotide sequences in the sample also encode this CDR3. The V gene is TRBV5-4, the J gene TRBJ2-7, with TRBD1 matching 10 bases. The CDR3 loop spans 14 amino acids. The germline V gene encodes CDR1 SGHNT and CDR2 YYREEE (reference sequence). The trim removed 4 bases at V and 3 bases at J, leaving 4 bases unmatched. The CDR3 loop reads CASSLRDRGYEQYF. The CDR3, as DNA: TGTGCCAGCAGCCTCCGGGACAGGGGCTACGAGCAGTACTTC.

This chain connects TRBV10-3 to TRBJ2-2; either TRBD1 or TRBD2 may fit D (5 bases each). CDR3 size: 15 residues. Per germline, CDR1 ENHRY and CDR2 SYGVKD. Trimming removed 6 bases from V and 2 bases from J, with 13 bases in between. The DNA of the CDR3 is TGTGCCATCAGGACGGGGACGGACAACACCGGGGAGCTGTTTTTT. The encoded protein is CAIRTGTDNTGELFF.

This chain connects TRBV12-5 to TRBJ2-5; TRBD1 is a possible D gene (5 bases). The germline V gene has CDR1 LGHNT and CDR2 FRNRAP. CDR3 length: 13 residues. Trimming removed 2 bases from V and 4 bases from J, with 8 bases in between. CDR3 sequence (DNA): TGTGCTAGTGGTTTGAGGGGTGGAGAGACCCAGTACTTC. Translation gives CASGLRGGETQYF. The whole variable domain, remainder taken from reference TRBV12-5 and TRBJ2-5, is DARVTQTPRHKVTEMGQEVTMRCQPILGHNTVFWYRQTMMQGLELLAYFRNRAPLDDSGMPKDRFSAEMPDATLATLKIQPSEPRDSAVYFCASGLRGGETQYFGPGTRLLVL.

The chain joins TRBV19 to TRBJ1-5; 7 nucleotides match TRBD1. Germline CDR1 and CDR2: LNHDA and SQIVND (reference sequence). V shed 5 bases and J 1 base; nucleotides not matched to a gene: 5. The CDR3 has 15 residues. The CDR3 sequence: CASSDLGQSNQPQHF. The CDR3 nucleotides read TGTGCCAGTAGTGACCTGGGACAGAGCAATCAGCCCCAGCATTTT.

The chain is built from TRBV6-1 and TRBJ1-2, with TRBD1 matching 9 bases. This CDR3 spans 13 amino acids. J was trimmed by 2 bases and V by 6 bases; bases with no gene match: 1. Germline V gene data show CDR1 as MNHNS and CDR2 as SASEGT. The CDR3 protein is CASRQGANYGYTF. The CDR3 DNA reads TGTGCCAGCAGACAGGGGGCGAACTATGGCTACACCTTC.

The chain is built from TRBV18 and TRBJ2-2; 8 bases fit TRBD1. The CDR3 covers 13 residues. Trimming cost V 5 bases and J 7 bases; bases outside gene matches: 3. Looked up from germline, CDR1 is KGHSH and CDR2 is LQKENI. The chain's CDR3 is CASSRDRLGELFF. CDR3 DNA sequence: TGTGCCAGCTCAAGGGACAGGCTCGGGGAGCTGTTTTTT.

This chain links TRBV18 with TRBJ1-1; D is perhaps TRBD1 (5 bases). Per the germline V gene, CDR1 is KGHSH and CDR2 is LQKENI. Deletions cut 3 bases from V and 13 bases from J, with 18 bases between. CDR3 length: 13 amino acids. The CDR3 DNA sequence: TGTGCCAGCTCACCCGACGGGGGGGTTGGGATTTTCTTT. Translating gives CASSPDGGVGIFF.

The chain couples TRBV28 to TRBJ1-2, with D unresolved. The CDR3 totals 11 residues. Germline V gene data show CDR1 as MDHEN and CDR2 as SYDVKM. Trimming pared 5 bases from V and 7 bases from J, leaving 8 bases between. CDR3 sequence reads: CASSTTAGYTF. The CDR3 nucleotides read TGTGCCAGCAGTACAACAGCTGGCTACACCTTC.

In DNA form, the CDR3 reads TGTGCCAGCAGCAGGCCCGACGGACCCAATGAGCAGTTCTTC. It translates to CASSRPDGPNEQFF. This chain uses TRBV5-4 with TRBJ2-1; D remains unclear. Trimming pared 4 bases from V and 6 bases from J, leaving 14 bases between. Germline V gives CDR1 SGHNT, CDR2 YYREEE (reference sequence). The CDR3 spans 14 residues. The entire variable domain, with the rest obtained from reference TRBV5-4 and TRBJ2-1, is as follows: ETGVTQSPTHLIKTRGQQVTLRCSSQSGHNTVSWYQQALGQGPQFIFQYYREEENGRGNFPPRFSGLQFPNYSSELNVNALELDDSALYLCASSRPDGPNEQFFGPGTRLTVL.

The chain employs TRBV23-1 and TRBJ2-5; D remains ambiguous. TRBV23-1 is flagged as an ORF with uncertain function. This CDR3 is built from 14 residues. With 3 bases removed from V and 2 bases from J, the gap between germline ends came to 10 bases. The CDR3 protein is CASSHENLQETQYF. The CDR3 nucleotides read TGCGCCAGCAGTCATGAGAATTTACAAGAGACCCAGTACTTC.

This sequence joins TRBV6-6 and TRBJ2-3; D perhaps matches TRBD1 (6 bases). V shed 2 bases and J shed 6 bases, with 12 bases lying between them. The CDR3 is made up of 14 amino acids. Germline-derived CDR1 and CDR2 are MNHNY and SVGAGI (reference sequence). The CDR3 reads CASSYNRDFDTQYF. The CDR3 nucleotides read TGTGCCAGCAGTTACAACAGGGATTTTGATACGCAGTATTTT.

A single count supports this clone. This rearrangement joins TRBV7-2 to TRBJ1-6; weak D call: TRBD1 (5 bases). Germline values: CDR1 SGHTA, CDR2 FQGNSA. V lost 4 bases and J lost 8, with 15 bases in between. This CDR3 is 15 amino acids long. The CDR3 bases are TGTGCCAGCAGCTCGGGGGGGTTTCGGGATTCACCCCTCCACTTT. Its protein is CASSSGGFRDSPLHF.

This clone has more than one count but fewer than ten. The rearrangement joins TRBV25-1 to TRBJ1-4; 7 bases are a match to TRBD1. The CDR3 contains 14 residues. CDR1 is MGHDK, CDR2 SYGVNS, per germline. The trim removed 3 bases at V and 5 bases at J, leaving 3 bases unmatched. CDR3 sequence (DNA): TGTGCCAGCAGTGAGAGCAGGGGGAATGAAAAACTGTTTTTT. This translates into CASSESRGNEKLFF.

The chain combines TRBV6-6 with TRBJ2-7; D not certain. The CDR3 runs 13 residues. The germline V and J ends were trimmed by 5 bases and 4 bases, with 12 bases remaining between them. Per the germline V gene, CDR1 is MNHNY and CDR2 is SVGAGI (reference sequence). The CDR3 loop is CASSPTNKYEQYF. In DNA, the CDR3 is TGTGCCAGCAGTCCAACCAACAAGTACGAGCAGTACTTC.

The CDR3 sequence is CASSLGQGGGETQYF. CDR3 in DNA: TGTGCCAGCAGCTTAGGACAGGGAGGTGGGGAGACCCAGTACTTC. The genes are TRBV5-5 and TRBJ2-5; TRBD1 matches at 8 bases. Germline trimming cut 2 bases from V and 5 bases from J; bases unmatched to any gene: 8. The CDR3 runs 15 residues. Germline loops: CDR1 SGHKS, CDR2 YYEKEE (reference sequence).

J is TRBJ1-3 and V is TRBV19; D not resolved. V was pared by 6 bases and J by 0 bases, with 15 bases between. CDR3 length: 16 residues. Per germline, CDR1 LNHDA and CDR2 SQIVND (reference sequence). DNA for the CDR3: TGTGCCAGTAGCATGTCTCTAAGGAACTCTGGAAACACCATATATTTT. It codes for CASSMSLRNSGNTIYF.

The genes are TRBV2 and TRBJ1-3; unclear D gene. From germline, CDR1 is SNHLY and CDR2 FYNNEI. The V gene lost 2 bases and the J gene lost 0 bases, with 14 bases spanning the gap. The CDR3 length is 17 residues. In DNA form, the CDR3 reads TGTGCCAGCAGTGAAACGTTCAGGAGTTACTCTGGAAACACCATATATTTT. It yields the protein CASSETFRSYSGNTIYF.

J is TRBJ1-4 and V is TRBV5-1; 9 bases align to TRBD1. This CDR3 spans 14 amino acids. The V gene end was trimmed by 4 bases and the J gene end by 8 bases; junction bases not matched to a gene: 6. Germline V gives CDR1 SGHRS, CDR2 YFSETQ. The CDR3 sequence: CASSRGTGREKLFF. The CDR3 region has the DNA TGCGCCAGCAGCCGGGGGACAGGGAGGGAAAAACTGTTTTTT.

V is TRBV11-2 and J is TRBJ1-3, with D uncertain. In germline, CDR1 is SGHAT, CDR2 FQNNGV. V was pared by 1 base and J by 0 bases, with 7 bases between. CDR3 length equals 15 residues. CDR3 region: CASSLGGVSGNTIYF. For the CDR3, the DNA is TGTGCCAGCAGCTTAGGTGGAGTCTCTGGAAACACCATATATTTT.

The V gene is TRBV4-3, the J gene TRBJ2-3; D not resolved. Germline CDR1 reads LGHNA; CDR2 reads YSLEER. V was shortened by 0 bases and J by 6 bases, with 10 bases between the two germline ends. This CDR3 has 14 amino acids. CDR3 bases: TGCGCCAGCAGCCAAGATCCTCTTTTCGATACGCAGTATTTT. As protein: CASSQDPLFDTQYF.

The chain links TRBV15 to TRBJ2-3; D tentatively fits TRBD1 or TRBD2 (6 bases each). V dropped 4 bases and J dropped 1 base, with 15 bases sitting between them. CDR3 length: 16 residues. Looked up from germline, CDR1 is LNHNV and CDR2 is YYDKDF (reference sequence). In DNA, the CDR3 is TGTGCCACCAGCACGCCGAACGGGGGCGGCACAGATACGCAGTATTTT. Encoded protein: CATSTPNGGGTDTQYF.

The V call is TRBV7-6, the J call TRBJ1-5; 7 bases map to TRBD1. V lost 4 bases to trimming and J lost 6 bases; unmatched junction nucleotides: 9. This CDR3 contains 15 residues. Germline CDR1 reads SGHVS; CDR2 reads FNYEAQ. DNA of the CDR3: TGTGCCAGCAGCTCCTCGGACAGGAGAAGTCAGCCCCAGCATTTT. Its protein is CASSSSDRRSQPQHF.

The chain is built from TRBV7-9 and TRBJ1-1; TRBD1 might be the D (5 bases). CDR1 is SEHNR, CDR2 FQNEAQ, per germline (reference sequence). V lost 3 bases and J lost 0, with 14 bases in between. CDR3 length: 16 residues. The CDR3 coding sequence is TGTGCCAGCAGCTTCTGGCAGGGTTGGGTGAACACTGAAGCTTTCTTT. Translating gives CASSFWQGWVNTEAFF.

The chain links TRBV19 to TRBJ2-5; D unresolved. The CDR3 is 13 amino acids. The V and J ends lost 5 bases and 5 bases respectively, with 12 bases between them. CDR1 is LNHDA and CDR2 is SQIVND in the germline V gene (reference sequence). Here the CDR3 DNA reads TGTGCCAGTAGTGGCGTGTCCGGCGAGACCCAGTACTTC. It encodes CASSGVSGETQYF.

The chain employs TRBV30 and TRBJ1-3; D not certain. The CDR3 sequence is 14 residues long. With 0 bases removed from V and 2 bases from J, the gap between germline ends came to 8 bases. Germline CDR1 GTSNPN, CDR2 SVGIG (reference sequence). CDR3 bases: TGTGCCTGGAGTGTACCGGGGACTGGAAACACCATATATTTT. It encodes CAWSVPGTGNTIYF.

The V call is TRBV7-2, the J call TRBJ2-3; the D is unclear. From germline, CDR1 is SGHTA and CDR2 FQGNSA. The V end lost 5 bases, the J end lost 6 bases, and 12 bases lay between the germline ends. There are 13 residues in the CDR3. CDR3 loop: CASSPPPGDTQYF. CDR3 coding DNA: TGTGCCAGCAGCCCCCCTCCCGGGGATACGCAGTATTTT. The variable domain in full, completed from reference TRBV7-2 and TRBJ2-3, reads GAGVSQSPSNKVTEKGKDVELRCDPISGHTALYWYRQSLGQGLEFLIYFQGNSAPDKSGLPSDRFSAERTGGSVSTLTIQRTQQEDSAVYLCASSPPPGDTQYFGPGTRLTVL.

V is TRBV11-2 and J is TRBJ1-2; 8 bases agree with TRBD1. The trim removed 6 bases at V and 4 bases at J, leaving 10 bases unmatched. CDR1 is SGHAT and CDR2 is FQNNGV in the germline V gene. The CDR3 totals 15 residues. The CDR3 DNA sequence: TGTGCCAGCAGTTATCAGGGGGCGCTGGGCTATGGCTACACCTTC. It translates to CASSYQGALGYGYTF.

This sequence joins TRBV5-1 and TRBJ2-1, with TRBD1 identical over 9 bases. J was trimmed by 0 bases and V by 5 bases; bases with no gene match: 9. Germline CDR1 is SGHRS and CDR2 is YFSETQ. This CDR3 has 17 amino acids. The CDR3 spells CASSSRDRASSYNEQFF. In DNA, the CDR3 is TGCGCCAGCAGTTCCCGGGACAGGGCGAGCTCCTACAATGAGCAGTTCTTC. Filled out from reference TRBV5-1 and TRBJ2-1, the complete variable domain reads KAGVTQTPRYLIKTRGQQVTLSCSPISGHRSVSWYQQTPGQGLQFLFEYFSETQRNKGNFPGRFSGRQFSNSRSEMNVSTLELGDSALYLCASSSRDRASSYNEQFFGPGTRLTVL.

This chain links TRBV4-2 with TRBJ2-3, with 10 nucleotides matching TRBD2. This CDR3 spans 16 amino acids. V was pared by 0 bases and J by 1 base, with 1 base of the junction left unmatched. CDR1 and CDR2 (germline): LGHNA, YNFKEQ. The CDR3 nucleotides read TGTGCCAGCAGCCAAGATCTAGCGGGGGGCACAGATACGCAGTATTTT. Translation gives CASSQDLAGGTDTQYF.

This clone has only one observation. J is TRBJ2-7 and V is TRBV25-1; D is perhaps TRBD1 or TRBD2 (5 bases each). This CDR3 has 14 residues. CDR1 and CDR2 (germline): MGHDK, SYGVNS. Trimming removed 6 bases at V and 6 bases at J, with 18 bases between. CDR3 sequence (DNA): TGTGCCAGCAGGGCCATAGGGACGGAACGCGAGCAGTACTTC. It is translated as CASRAIGTEREQYF.

The J gene is TRBJ2-1, the V gene TRBV5-6, with D uncertain. The CDR3 consists of 12 residues. With 4 bases removed from V and 12 bases from J, the gap between germline ends came to 14 bases. Germline CDR1 is SGHDT and CDR2 is YYEEEE. This CDR3 reads CASSPDPKGQFF. The CDR3 DNA is TGTGCCAGCAGCCCCGACCCTAAAGGGCAGTTCTTC.